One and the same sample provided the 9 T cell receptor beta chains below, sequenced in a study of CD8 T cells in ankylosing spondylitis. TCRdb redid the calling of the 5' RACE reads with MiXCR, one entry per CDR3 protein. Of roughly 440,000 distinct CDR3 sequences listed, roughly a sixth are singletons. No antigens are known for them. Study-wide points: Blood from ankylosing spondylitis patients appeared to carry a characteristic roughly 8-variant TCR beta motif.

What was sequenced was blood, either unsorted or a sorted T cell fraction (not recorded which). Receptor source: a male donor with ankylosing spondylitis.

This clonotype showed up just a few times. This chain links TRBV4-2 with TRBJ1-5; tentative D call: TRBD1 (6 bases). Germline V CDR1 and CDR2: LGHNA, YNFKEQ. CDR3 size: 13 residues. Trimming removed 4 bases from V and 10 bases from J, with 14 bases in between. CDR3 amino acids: CASSPQGRDPQHF. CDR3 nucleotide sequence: TGTGCCAGCAGCCCACAGGGCCGCGACCCCCAGCATTTT.

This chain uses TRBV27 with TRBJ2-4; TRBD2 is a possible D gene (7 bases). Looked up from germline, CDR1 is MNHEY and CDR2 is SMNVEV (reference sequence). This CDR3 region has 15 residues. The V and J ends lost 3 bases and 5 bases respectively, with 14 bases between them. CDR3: CASSFLGGGENIQYF. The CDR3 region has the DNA TGTGCCAGCAGTTTTCTCGGAGGGGGGGAAAACATTCAGTACTTC.

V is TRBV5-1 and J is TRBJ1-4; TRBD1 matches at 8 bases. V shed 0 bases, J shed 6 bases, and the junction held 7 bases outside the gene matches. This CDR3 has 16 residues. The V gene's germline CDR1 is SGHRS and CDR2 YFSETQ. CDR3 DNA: TGCGCCAGCAGCTTGGGTCTGGGGACAGGTGATGAAAAACTGTTTTTT. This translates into CASSLGLGTGDEKLFF.

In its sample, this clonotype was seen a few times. The CDR3 spells CAISDERGQRYEQYF. The CDR3 bases are TGTGCCATCAGTGACGAAAGGGGGCAGCGGTACGAGCAGTACTTC. The chain joins TRBV10-3 to TRBJ2-7, with 7 bases identical to TRBD1. The CDR3 runs 15 residues. Per the germline V gene, CDR1 is ENHRY and CDR2 is SYGVKD. V gave up 3 bases and J gave up 4 bases; unmatched junction bases: 9.

CDR3 nucleotide sequence: TGCAGTGCTAGGATCGGGGCTGGGACCGGGGAGCTGTTTTTT. It codes for CSARIGAGTGELFF. The chain employs TRBV20-1 and TRBJ2-2; D might be TRBD1 or TRBD2, each matching 5 bases. Germline assignment: CDR1 DFQATT and CDR2 SNEGSKA (reference sequence). V lost 3 bases and J 5 bases, leaving 13 bases between the germline ends. The CDR3 spans 14 residues.

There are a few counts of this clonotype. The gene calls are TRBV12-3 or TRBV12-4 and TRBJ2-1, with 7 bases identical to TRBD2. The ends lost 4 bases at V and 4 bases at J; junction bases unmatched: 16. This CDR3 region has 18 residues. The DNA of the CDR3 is TGTGCCAGCAGTTCTGGTGGCGCTGTTGGCGGGGGTTACAATGAGCAGTTCTTC. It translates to CASSSGGAVGGGYNEQFF.

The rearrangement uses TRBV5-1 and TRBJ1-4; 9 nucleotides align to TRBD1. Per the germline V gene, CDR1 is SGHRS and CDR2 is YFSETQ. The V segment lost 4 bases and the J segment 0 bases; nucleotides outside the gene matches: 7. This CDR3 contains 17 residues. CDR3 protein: CASSQGQGEATNEKLFF. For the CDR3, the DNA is TGCGCCAGCAGCCAGGGACAGGGAGAAGCAACTAATGAAAAACTGTTTTTT.

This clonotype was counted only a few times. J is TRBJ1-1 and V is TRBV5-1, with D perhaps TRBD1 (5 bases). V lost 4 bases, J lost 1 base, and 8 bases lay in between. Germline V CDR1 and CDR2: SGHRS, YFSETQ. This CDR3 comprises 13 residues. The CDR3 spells CASSTTGNTEAFF. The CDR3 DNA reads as TGCGCCAGCAGCACTACAGGGAACACTGAAGCTTTCTTT.

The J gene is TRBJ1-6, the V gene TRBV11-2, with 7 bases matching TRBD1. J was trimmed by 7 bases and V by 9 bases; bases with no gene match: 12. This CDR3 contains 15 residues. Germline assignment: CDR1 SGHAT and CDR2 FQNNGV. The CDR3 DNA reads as TGTGCCAGTCTTGAACGACAGGGACGGAATTCACCCCTCCACTTT. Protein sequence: CASLERQGRNSPLHF.